The present T cell receptor (beta chain) was sequenced within a study of CD8 T cells in Susac syndrome. Background on the study: Patients with Susac syndrome, at blood draw, were therapy-naive, on corticosteroids, or on intravenous immunoglobulin alone. Study results and caveats: In total CD8+ repertoires, sixteen Susac-specific public clones were found, and CD8+ TEMRA repertoires had about five.

Germline lookup yields CDR1 SGHVS and CDR2 FQNEAQ. The CDR3 runs 16 residues. With V trimmed by 6 bases and J by 2 bases, 12 bases remained unmatched. Remarks on this clonotype: The antigen is unknown.

TEMRA cells were enriched by FACS, and CD4+ and CD8+ T cells were negatively isolated. The RNA input was roughly 0.45 to 1 ug, and it was reverse transcribed with random hexamers. TCRdb used MiXCR to reprocess the immunoSEQ multiplex PCR reads, holding one entry per CDR3 protein. Of fewer than 140,000 distinct CDR3 sequences listed, roughly 95% are singletons. The V and J genes are TRBV7-8 and TRBJ2-7, with 8 bases aligning to TRBD1. Specimen: CD8+ T cells from PBMCs. This receptor was taken from a human donor with Susac syndrome. The CDR3 protein is CASSPLLGQDPYEQYF. Here the CDR3 DNA reads TGTGCCAGCAGTCCCTTATTGGGACAGGATCCCTACGAGCAGTACTTC.